A single sample gave rise to the 14 T cell receptor beta chains below, sequenced in a study of post-analysis software for immune sequencing data. Overall study results and limits: When patients were compared with controls, about five TRBV segments were more frequent, TRBV5-6, TRBV5-1 and TRBV20-1 among them.

TCR beta cDNA libraries included unique molecular identifiers. In TCRdb, the PCR reads were re-called with MiXCR into one record per CDR3 protein. The sample holds 750,000 to 900,000 distinct CDR3 sequences, roughly 50% seen once. For these TCRs, the target antigens are not known. Input material: blood. Receptor source: a girl under 18 with multiple sclerosis.

The V and J genes are TRBV30 and TRBJ2-7, with TRBD2 identical over 8 bases. Germline assignment: CDR1 GTSNPN and CDR2 SVGIG (reference sequence). There are 14 residues in the CDR3. Germline trimming cut 3 bases from V and 7 bases from J; bases unmatched to any gene: 11. The CDR3 DNA follows: TGTGCCTGGAGGAGGACTAGCAGGAACAATGAGCAGTACTTC. Its protein is CAWRRTSRNNEQYF.

The chain combines TRBV28 with TRBJ2-4; possibly TRBD2 for D (6 bases). From germline, CDR1 is MDHEN and CDR2 SYDVKM. CDR3 length: 17 residues. Trimming removed 4 bases from V and 1 base from J, with 17 bases in between. CDR3 in amino acids: CASSSYSGAVAKNIQYF. The CDR3 nucleotides read TGTGCCAGCAGTTCGTATTCGGGAGCCGTTGCCAAAAACATTCAGTACTTC.

The rearrangement links TRBV30 to TRBJ1-2, with D hard to call. Trimming stripped 1 base from V and 7 bases from J, with 10 bases between. The CDR3 consists of 12 residues. Germline V gene data show CDR1 as GTSNPN and CDR2 as SVGIG (reference sequence). CDR3 sequence (DNA): TGTGCCTGGAGTGCCTCGGATCGTGGCTACACCTTC. This encodes CAWSASDRGYTF.

J is TRBJ2-7 and V is TRBV3-1, with 10 bases identical to TRBD2. Germline V gene data show CDR1 as LGHDT and CDR2 as YNNKEL (reference sequence). Trimming took 5 bases from V and 3 from J; bases not matched to a gene: 7. The CDR3 runs to 15 residues. The CDR3 region has the DNA TGTGCCAGCAGCAAAGGGGCTAGCGGGAGCTACGAGCAGTACTTC. Translating gives CASSKGASGSYEQYF.

The rearrangement joins TRBV19 to TRBJ2-7; 9 bases are shared with TRBD1. V was pared by 4 bases and J by 2 bases, with 6 bases of the junction left unmatched. This CDR3 has 15 amino acids. CDR1 is LNHDA, CDR2 SQIVND, per germline (reference sequence). CDR3 DNA: TGTGCCAGTAGTACGGGACAGGGTTTGCCCTACGAGCAGTACTTC. As protein: CASSTGQGLPYEQYF.

This clonotype was observed once. V usage is TRBV7-9 and J usage is TRBJ1-1; tentatively, D is TRBD1 (6 bases). V was shortened by 5 bases and J by 1 base, with 11 bases between the two germline ends. Germline V lookup: CDR1 SEHNR, CDR2 FQNEAQ (reference sequence). CDR3 length: 14 amino acids. DNA for the CDR3: TGTGCCAGCAGCGCGGGACACCCGAACACTGAAGCTTTCTTT. Its translation is CASSAGHPNTEAFF.

The rearrangement uses TRBV5-5 and TRBJ2-5, with D possibly TRBD1 on 5 matching bases. The CDR3 extends over 14 amino acids. Trimming took off 4 bases at V and 6 bases at J, with 16 bases between the two ends. The germline V gene has CDR1 SGHKS and CDR2 YYEKEE (reference sequence). For the CDR3, the DNA is TGTGCCAGCAGCCTGGATAGGGGTTTGAAGACCCAGTACTTC. The encoded protein is CASSLDRGLKTQYF.

CDR3 in amino acids: CASSPDPRPGCEQYF. CDR3 coding DNA: TGTGCCAGCAGCCCAGACCCCCGGCCAGGATGCGAGCAGTACTTC. The V call is TRBV7-3, the J call TRBJ2-7; D remains ambiguous. Trimming took 5 bases from V and 6 from J, leaving 20 bases between them. The V gene's germline CDR1 is SGHTA and CDR2 FQGTGA. The length of the CDR3 is 15 residues.

This clonotype was seen a handful of times. The rearrangement joins TRBV20-1 to TRBJ2-1, with D hard to call. Germline-derived CDR1 and CDR2 are DFQATT and SNEGSKA (reference sequence). The CDR3 extends over 15 amino acids. Trimming pared 3 bases from V and 2 bases from J, leaving 14 bases between. The CDR3 sequence: CSASSPSGAYNEQFF. CDR3 bases: TGCAGTGCTAGCTCCCCGTCGGGCGCCTACAATGAGCAGTTCTTC.

The chain carries TRBV12-3 or TRBV12-4 and TRBJ2-2; TRBD2 might be the D (5 bases). Trimming left V 7 bases short and J 4 bases short, with 13 bases between. This CDR3 is built from 14 residues. The CDR3 sequence: CASTRGLSTGELFF. DNA for the CDR3: TGTGCCAGCACTCGAGGACTGTCCACCGGGGAGCTGTTTTTT.

The V and J genes are TRBV7-2 and TRBJ2-7; no reliable D call. There are 15 residues in the CDR3. Trimming shortened V by 3 bases and J by 3 bases, and 15 bases separated the two germline ends. Germline loops: CDR1 SGHTA, CDR2 FQGNSA. The CDR3 DNA reads as TGTGCCAGCAGCTTCGACCTCCAAACGGGCTACGAGCAGTACTTC. Protein sequence: CASSFDLQTGYEQYF.

Points on this clonotype: At one of its ends the junction is not consistent with the germline gene, which may arise from a read error. The J gene is TRBJ2-5, the V gene TRBV4-2; D is possibly TRBD2 (6 bases). The CDR3 has 14 residues. CDR1 and CDR2 from the germline V gene are LGHNA and YNFKEQ. CDR3 region: CAGSQDRGGETQYF. The CDR3 DNA follows: TGTGCCGGCAGCCAAGATCGAGGAGGGGAGACCCAGTACTTC.

This clonotype was found a few times. This chain links TRBV15 with TRBJ2-1; the match to TRBD1 covers 8 bases. CDR3 length equals 14 residues. The ends lost 5 bases at V and 8 bases at J; junction bases unmatched: 8. Germline lookup yields CDR1 LNHNV and CDR2 YYDKDF (reference sequence). This chain's CDR3 is CATSGRQGIDEQFF. The DNA of the CDR3 is TGTGCCACCAGCGGAAGACAGGGGATCGATGAGCAGTTCTTC.

The rearrangement uses TRBV27 and TRBJ1-5; possibly TRBD1 for D (5 bases). This CDR3 spans 17 amino acids. Trimming cost V 5 bases and J 6 bases, with 23 bases left between them. Germline loops: CDR1 MNHEY, CDR2 SMNVEV (reference sequence). CDR3 loop: CASSTTGTSPGGQPQHF. DNA for the CDR3: TGTGCCAGCAGTACAACCGGGACCTCACCCGGGGGTCAGCCCCAGCATTTT.